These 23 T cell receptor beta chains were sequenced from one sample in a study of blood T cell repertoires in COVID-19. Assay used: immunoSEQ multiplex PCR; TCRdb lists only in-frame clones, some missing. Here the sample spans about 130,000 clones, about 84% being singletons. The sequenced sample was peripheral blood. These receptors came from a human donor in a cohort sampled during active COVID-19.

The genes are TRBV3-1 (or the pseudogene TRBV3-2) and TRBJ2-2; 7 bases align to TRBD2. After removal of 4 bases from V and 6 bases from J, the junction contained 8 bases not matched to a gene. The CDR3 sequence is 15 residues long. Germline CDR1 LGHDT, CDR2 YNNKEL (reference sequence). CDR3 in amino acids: CASSRNGGVAGELFF. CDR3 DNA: TGTGCCAGCAGCCGCAATGGGGGGGTCGCCGGGGAGCTGTTTTTT.

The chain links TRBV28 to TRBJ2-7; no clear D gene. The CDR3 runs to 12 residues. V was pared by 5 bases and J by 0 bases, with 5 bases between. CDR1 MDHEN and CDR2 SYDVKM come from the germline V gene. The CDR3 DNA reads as TGTGCCAGCAGTACAGACTCCTACGAGCAGTACTTC. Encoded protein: CASSTDSYEQYF.

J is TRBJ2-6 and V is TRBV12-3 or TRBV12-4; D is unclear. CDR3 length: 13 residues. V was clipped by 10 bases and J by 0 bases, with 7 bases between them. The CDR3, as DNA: TGTGCCACCAGCCTCTCTGGGGCCAACGTCCTGACTTTC. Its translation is CATSLSGANVLTF.

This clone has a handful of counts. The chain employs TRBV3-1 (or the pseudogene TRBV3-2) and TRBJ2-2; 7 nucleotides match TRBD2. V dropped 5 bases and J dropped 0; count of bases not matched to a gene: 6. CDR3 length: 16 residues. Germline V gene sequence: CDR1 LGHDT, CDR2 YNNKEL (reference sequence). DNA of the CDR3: TGTGCCAGCAGCAAACTAGCGATTACGAACACCGGGGAGCTGTTTTTT. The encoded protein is CASSKLAITNTGELFF.

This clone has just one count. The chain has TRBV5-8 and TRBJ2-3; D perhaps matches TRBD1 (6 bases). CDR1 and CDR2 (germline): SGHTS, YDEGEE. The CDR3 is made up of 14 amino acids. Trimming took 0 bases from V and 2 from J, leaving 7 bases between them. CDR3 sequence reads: CASSLGQVTDTQYF. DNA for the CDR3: TGTGCCAGCAGCTTGGGACAGGTCACAGATACGCAGTATTTT.

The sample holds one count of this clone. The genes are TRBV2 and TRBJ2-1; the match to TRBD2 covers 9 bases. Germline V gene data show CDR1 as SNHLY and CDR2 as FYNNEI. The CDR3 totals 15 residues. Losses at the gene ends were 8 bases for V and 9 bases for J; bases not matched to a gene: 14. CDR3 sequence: CASLDLAGGPSEQFF. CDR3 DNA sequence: TGTGCCAGCCTTGATCTGGCGGGAGGGCCTAGTGAGCAGTTCTTC.

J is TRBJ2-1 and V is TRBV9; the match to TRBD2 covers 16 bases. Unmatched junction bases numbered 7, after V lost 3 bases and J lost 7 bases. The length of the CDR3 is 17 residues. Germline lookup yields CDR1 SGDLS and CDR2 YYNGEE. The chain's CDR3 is CASSEGLAGGPLNEQFF. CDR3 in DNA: TGTGCCAGCAGCGAGGGACTAGCGGGAGGGCCGCTAAATGAGCAGTTCTTC.

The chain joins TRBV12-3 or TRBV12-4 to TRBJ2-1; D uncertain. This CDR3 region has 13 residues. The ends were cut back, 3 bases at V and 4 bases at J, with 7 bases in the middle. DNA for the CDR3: TGTGCCAGCAGTTTTCTCCGGTACAATGAGCAGTTCTTC. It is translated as CASSFLRYNEQFF.

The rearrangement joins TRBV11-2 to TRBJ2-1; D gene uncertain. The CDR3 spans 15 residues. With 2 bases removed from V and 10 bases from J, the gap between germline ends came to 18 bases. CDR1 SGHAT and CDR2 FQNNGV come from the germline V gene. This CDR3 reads CASSLSLVGLNEQFF. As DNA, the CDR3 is TGTGCCAGCAGCTTATCGCTAGTGGGTTTAAACGAGCAGTTCTTC. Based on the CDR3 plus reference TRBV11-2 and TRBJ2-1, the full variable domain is EAGVAQSPRYKIIEKRQSVAFWCNPISGHATLYWYQQILGQGPKLLIQFQNNGVVDDSQLPKDRFSAERLKGVDSTLKIQPAKLEDSAVYLCASSLSLVGLNEQFFGPGTRLTVL.

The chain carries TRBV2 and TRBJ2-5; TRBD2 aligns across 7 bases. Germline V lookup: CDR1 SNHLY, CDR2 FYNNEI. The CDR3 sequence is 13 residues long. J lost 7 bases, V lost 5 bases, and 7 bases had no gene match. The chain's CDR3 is CASSSGLVLTQYF. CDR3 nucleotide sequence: TGTGCCAGCAGTTCAGGACTAGTGTTGACCCAGTACTTC.

CDR3: CASSYLLTYPLDYEQYF. As DNA, the CDR3 is TGTGCCAGCAGTTACCTTCTCACTTATCCCCTAGACTACGAGCAGTACTTC. The genes are TRBV6-2 or TRBV6-3 and TRBJ2-7; D is unresolved. Germline CDR1 is MNHEY and CDR2 is SVGEGT. There are 17 residues in the CDR3. Trimming took off 2 bases at V and 3 bases at J, with 20 bases between the two ends.

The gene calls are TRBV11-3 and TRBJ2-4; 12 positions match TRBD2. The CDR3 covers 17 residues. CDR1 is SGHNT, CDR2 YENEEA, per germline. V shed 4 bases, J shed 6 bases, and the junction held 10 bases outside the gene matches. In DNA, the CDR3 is TGTGCCAGCAGCTCATCGACTAGCGGGAGAGGGGGAAACATTCAGTACTTC. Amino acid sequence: CASSSSTSGRGGNIQYF.

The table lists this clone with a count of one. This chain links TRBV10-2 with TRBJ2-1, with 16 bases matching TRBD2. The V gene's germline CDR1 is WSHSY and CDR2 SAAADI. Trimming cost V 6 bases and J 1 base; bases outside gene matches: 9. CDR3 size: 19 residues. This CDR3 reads CASSLGLAGGPGSYNEQFF. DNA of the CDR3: TGCGCCAGCAGCCTGGGACTAGCGGGAGGGCCTGGTTCCTACAATGAGCAGTTCTTC.

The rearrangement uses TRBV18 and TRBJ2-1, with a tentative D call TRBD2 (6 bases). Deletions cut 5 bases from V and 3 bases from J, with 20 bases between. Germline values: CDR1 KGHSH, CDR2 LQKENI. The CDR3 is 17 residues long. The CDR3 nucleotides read TGTGCCAGCTCAACCGGAGGGGCCTCTCTCTTCTACAATGAGCAGTTCTTC. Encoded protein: CASSTGGASLFYNEQFF.

The CDR3 loop is CAFGTGGGYTF. In nucleotides, the CDR3 is TGTGCCTTCGGGACAGGGGGAGGCTACACCTTC. V and J are TRBV30 and TRBJ1-2, with 11 positions matching TRBD1. The germline V gene has CDR1 GTSNPN and CDR2 SVGIG (reference sequence). V lost 7 bases to trimming and J lost 8 bases; unmatched junction nucleotides: 3. The length of the CDR3 is 11 residues.

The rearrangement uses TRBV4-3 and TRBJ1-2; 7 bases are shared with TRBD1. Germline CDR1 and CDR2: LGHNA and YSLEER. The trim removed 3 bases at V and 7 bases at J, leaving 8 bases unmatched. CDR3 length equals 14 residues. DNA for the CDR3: TGCGCCAGCAGCCAGTCGACAGGGCTCGCTGGCTACACCTTC. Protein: CASSQSTGLAGYTF.

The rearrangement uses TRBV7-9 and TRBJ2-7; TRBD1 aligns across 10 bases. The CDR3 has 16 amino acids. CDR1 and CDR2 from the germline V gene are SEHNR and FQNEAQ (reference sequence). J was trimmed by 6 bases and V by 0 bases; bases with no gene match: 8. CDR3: CASSLAYETGGGEQYF. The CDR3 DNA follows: TGTGCCAGCAGCTTAGCATACGAGACAGGGGGCGGCGAGCAGTACTTC.

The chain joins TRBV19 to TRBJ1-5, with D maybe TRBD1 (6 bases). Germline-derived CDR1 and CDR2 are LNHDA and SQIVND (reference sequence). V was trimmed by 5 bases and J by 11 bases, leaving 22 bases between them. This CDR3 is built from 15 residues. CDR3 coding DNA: TGTGCCAGTAGTCCCGGGACACTCTCCTCGGAGGCCCAGCATTTT. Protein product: CASSPGTLSSEAQHF.

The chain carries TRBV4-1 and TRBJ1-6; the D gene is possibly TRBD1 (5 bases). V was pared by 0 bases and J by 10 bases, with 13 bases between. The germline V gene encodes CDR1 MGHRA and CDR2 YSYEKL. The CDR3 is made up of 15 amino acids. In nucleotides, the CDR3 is TGCGCCAGCAGCCAAGATGGGGAGGGGAGATCACCCCTCCACTTT. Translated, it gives CASSQDGEGRSPLHF.

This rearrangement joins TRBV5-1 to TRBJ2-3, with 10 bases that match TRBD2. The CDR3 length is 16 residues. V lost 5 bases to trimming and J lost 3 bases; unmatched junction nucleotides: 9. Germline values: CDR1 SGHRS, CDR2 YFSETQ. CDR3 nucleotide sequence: TGCGCCAGCAGAGGAATGACTAGCGGGTCGACAGATACGCAGTATTTT. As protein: CASRGMTSGSTDTQYF.

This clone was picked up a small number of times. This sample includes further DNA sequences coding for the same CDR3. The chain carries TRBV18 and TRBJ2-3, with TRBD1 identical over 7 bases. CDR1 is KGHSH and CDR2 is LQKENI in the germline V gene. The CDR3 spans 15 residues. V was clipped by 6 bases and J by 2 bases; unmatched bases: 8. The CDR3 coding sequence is TGTGCCAGCTCCCCGGGACAGCTCTCCACAGATACGCAGTATTTT. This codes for CASSPGQLSTDTQYF.

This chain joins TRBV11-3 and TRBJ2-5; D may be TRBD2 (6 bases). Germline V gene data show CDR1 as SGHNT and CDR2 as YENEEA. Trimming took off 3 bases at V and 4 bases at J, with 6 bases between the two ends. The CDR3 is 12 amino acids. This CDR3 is CASSFGGETQYF. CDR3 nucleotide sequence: TGTGCCAGCAGCTTCGGGGGAGAGACCCAGTACTTC.

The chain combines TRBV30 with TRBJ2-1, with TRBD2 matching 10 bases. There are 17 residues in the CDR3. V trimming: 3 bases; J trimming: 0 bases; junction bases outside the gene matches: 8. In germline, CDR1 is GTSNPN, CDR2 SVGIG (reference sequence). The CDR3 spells CAWREGLAAFSYNEQFF. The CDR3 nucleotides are TGTGCCTGGAGGGAAGGACTAGCGGCCTTCTCCTACAATGAGCAGTTCTTC.